This is a list of T cell receptor beta chains from one sample in a study of blood T cell repertoires in COVID-19. Generated by immunoSEQ multiplex PCR, the TCRdb table keeps only in-frame clones and is missing some. The data show some 90,000 clones, with 89% seen just once and about 2.5% held by the top ten. Sequences were obtained from peripheral blood. These receptors all stem from a man aged 50 or older with acute or convalescent COVID-19. Each CDR3 is given without its conserved first and last residue.

v_gene	j_gene	CDR3aa
TRBV6-5	TRBJ1-1	ASSPRDRGLTEAF
TRBV19	TRBJ2-1	ASSPTRDRDFNEQF
TRBV6-5	TRBJ2-3	ASSYLGGSTDTQY
TRBV30	TRBJ1-2	AWSEDRALRGYT
TRBV4-1	TRBJ2-2	ASSQVVRSNTGELF
TRBV15	TRBJ1-6	ATSRDRTGNSPLH
TRBV28	TRBJ1-6	ASKKQGFNSPLH
TRBV4-1	TRBJ2-7	ASSQAAGGEQY
TRBV3-1/TRBV3-2	TRBJ1-1	ASSQEIQVREAF
TRBV11-1	TRBJ2-1	ASSLRTSDYNEQF
TRBV18	TRBJ2-5	ASSLTGGETQY
TRBV11-1	TRBJ2-1	ASSDSSGGRNDEQF
TRBV12-3/TRBV12-4	TRBJ2-5	ASSFRGKETQY
TRBV4-3	TRBJ1-6	ASSQETASPLH
TRBV10-3	TRBJ1-6	ATRAGPNSPLH
TRBV28	TRBJ2-1	ASSLVAGGIGSYNEQF
TRBV7-3	TRBJ2-3	ASSPGGRPDTQY
TRBV28	TRBJ2-7	ASSLDGHEQY
TRBV5-1	TRBJ1-6	ASSLGQDTSPLH
TRBV19	TRBJ2-3	ASRFSRDTDTQY
TRBV11-1	TRBJ2-1	ASSPRDEQF
TRBV29-1	TRBJ2-3	SVEPSSGRRDTQY
TRBV4-1	TRBJ2-7	ASSQAGQSTYEQY
TRBV9	TRBJ1-6	ASSVAKGTGYSPLH
TRBV5-5	TRBJ2-5	ASSLERFVDQETQY
TRBV5-1	TRBJ2-5	ASSNRQGGAQETQY
TRBV2	TRBJ1-2	ASRDNRGRRSGYT
TRBV24-1	TRBJ2-2	ATSGASGVSGELF
TRBV7-2	TRBJ2-7	ASSLQSRASSYEQY
TRBV29-1	TRBJ2-1	SVAGRWDNEQF
TRBV2	TRBJ2-4	ASSPLETKNIQY
TRBV30	TRBJ2-5	AWAGVAGGRETQY
TRBV7-6	TRBJ1-4	ASSLVSGINEKLF
TRBV5-8	TRBJ1-2	ASSAGYGYT
TRBV7-2	TRBJ1-2	ASSSNRGGLYGYT
TRBV12-3/TRBV12-4	TRBJ2-3	ASSWAMGDTQY
TRBV9	TRBJ1-2	ASSVGPDYGYT
TRBV4-1	TRBJ2-3	ASSLWTSGRGYADTQY
TRBV18	TRBJ2-7	ASSPVGTGVAYEQY
TRBV3-1/TRBV3-2	TRBJ1-1	ASSRTANTEAF
TRBV5-1	TRBJ1-1	ASSSTGEYTEAF